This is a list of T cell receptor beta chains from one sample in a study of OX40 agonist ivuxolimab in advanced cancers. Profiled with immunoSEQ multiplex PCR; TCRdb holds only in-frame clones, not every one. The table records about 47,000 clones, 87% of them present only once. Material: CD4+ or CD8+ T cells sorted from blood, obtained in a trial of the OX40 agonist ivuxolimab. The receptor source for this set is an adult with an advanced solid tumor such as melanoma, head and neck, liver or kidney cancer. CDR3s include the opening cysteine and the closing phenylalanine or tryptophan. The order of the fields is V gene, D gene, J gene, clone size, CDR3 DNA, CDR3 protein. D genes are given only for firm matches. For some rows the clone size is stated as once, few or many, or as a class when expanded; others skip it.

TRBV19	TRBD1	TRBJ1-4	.	TGTGCCAGTAGCCGGGACAGGGCTTATGCAACTAATGAAAAACTGTTTTTT	CASSRDRAYATNEKLFF
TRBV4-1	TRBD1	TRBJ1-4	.	TGCGCCAGCAGCCAAGATGAATGGGACAGGCTTTATGCAACTAATGAAAAACTGTTTTTT	CASSQDEWDRLYATNEKLFF
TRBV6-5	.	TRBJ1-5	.	TGTGCCAGCAGTTACCGAGGCGCCATCGGTCAGCCCCAGCATTTT	CASSYRGAIGQPQHF
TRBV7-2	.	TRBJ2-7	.	TGTGCCAGCAGCTATACAGGCTCCTACGAGCAGTACTTC	CASSYTGSYEQYF
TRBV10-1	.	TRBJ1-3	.	TGCGCCAGCAACGACCGGCTGGGAAACACCATATATTTT	CASNDRLGNTIYF
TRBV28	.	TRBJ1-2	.	TGTGCCAGCAGTTCCGTGGCCTTATCAGGGATCTCCTATGGCTACACCTTC	CASSSVALSGISYGYTF
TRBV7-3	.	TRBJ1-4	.	TGTGCCAGCAGCTTAAAGGGTAATGAAAAACTGTTTTTT	CASSLKGNEKLFF
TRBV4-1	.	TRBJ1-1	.	TGCGCCAGCAGCCAAGCTACTACCCGGAACACTGAAGCTTTCTTT	CASSQATTRNTEAFF
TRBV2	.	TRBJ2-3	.	TGTGCCAGCAGTGAAGGGGGCTGGGGCACAGATACGCAGTATTTT	CASSEGGWGTDTQYF
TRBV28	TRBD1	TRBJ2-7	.	TGTGCCAGCAGGGGGACAGGCATTGAGCAGTACTTC	CASRGTGIEQYF
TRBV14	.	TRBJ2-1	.	TGTGCCAGCAGCCCAGATTTTGGGGCAAAGCGGTTCTTC	CASSPDFGAKRFF
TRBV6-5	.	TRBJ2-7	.	TGTGCCAGCTCCCTCACCGGGGGATCCTACGAGCAGTACTTC	CASSLTGGSYEQYF
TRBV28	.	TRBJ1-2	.	TGTGCCAGCAGTTTACCCAGGGGCACAGAAGGCTACACCTTC	CASSLPRGTEGYTF
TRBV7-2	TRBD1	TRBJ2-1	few	TGTGCCAGCAGCTCCATCAGGGACAGCTCCTACAATGAGCAGTTCTTC	CASSSIRDSSYNEQFF
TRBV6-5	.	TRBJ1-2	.	TGTGCCATCCGACCATGGGACGACTATGGCTACACCTTC	CAIRPWDDYGYTF
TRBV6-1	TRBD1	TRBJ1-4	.	TGTGCCAGCACCATAGGACAGGATGAAAAACTGTTTTTT	CASTIGQDEKLFF
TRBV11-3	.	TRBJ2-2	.	TGTGCCAGCAGCCGACACCAGAACACCGGGGAGCTGTTTTTT	CASSRHQNTGELFF
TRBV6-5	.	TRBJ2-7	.	TGTGCCAGCAGTTACTCGGGCTTTCTTGGGGAGCAGTACTTC	CASSYSGFLGEQYF
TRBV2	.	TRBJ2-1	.	TGTGCCAGCAGTGACCCGCTAGGAAAGTCCTCCTACAATGAGCAGTTCTTC	CASSDPLGKSSYNEQFF
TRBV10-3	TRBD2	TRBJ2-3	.	TGTGCCATCAGTGACATAGGGACTAGCGTAACAGATACGCAGTATTTT	CAISDIGTSVTDTQYF
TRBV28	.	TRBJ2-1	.	TGTGCCAGCAGAACCAGCCCAGCTCGCAATGAGCAGTTCTTC	CASRTSPARNEQFF
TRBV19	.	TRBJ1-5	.	TGTGCCAGTAGTCTGGGCATTTGGAGCAATCAGCCCCAGCATTTT	CASSLGIWSNQPQHF
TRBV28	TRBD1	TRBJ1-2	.	TGTGCCAGCAGTTTAGGAGGGGGCGCAGGCTATGGCTACACCTTC	CASSLGGGAGYGYTF
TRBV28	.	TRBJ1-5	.	TGTGCCAGCAGTTTGGCATCGGGCAGAAATCAGCCCCAGCATTTT	CASSLASGRNQPQHF
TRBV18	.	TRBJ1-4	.	TGTGCCAGCTCCCCCACACTCACCCCGGGGGAAAAACTGTTTTTT	CASSPTLTPGEKLFF
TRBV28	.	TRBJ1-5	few	TGTGCCAGCAGCCGCATCGAGTTGCCGAGCAATCAGCCCCAGCATTTT	CASSRIELPSNQPQHF
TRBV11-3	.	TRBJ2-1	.	TGTGCCAGCAGCTTCGGAGGACCGAACAATGAGCAGTTCTTC	CASSFGGPNNEQFF
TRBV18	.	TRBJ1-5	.	TGTGCCAGCTCACTGGGACAAGCCGCCAATCAGCCCCAGCATTTT	CASSLGQAANQPQHF
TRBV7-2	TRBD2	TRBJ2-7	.	TGTGCCAGCAGCTTAAGTACTAGCGGGCCCTACGAGCAGTACTTC	CASSLSTSGPYEQYF
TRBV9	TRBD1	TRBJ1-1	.	TGTGCCAGCAGAAGCCTTGGGACAGGACTAAACACTGAAGCTTTCTTT	CASRSLGTGLNTEAFF
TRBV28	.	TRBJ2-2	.	TGTGCCAGCAGTTTGCAGGGTCCCGGGGAGCTGTTTTTT	CASSLQGPGELFF